These 24 T cell receptor beta chains originate from one sample sequenced in a study of T cell responses to AZD1222 COVID-19 vaccine. TCRdb's copy holds only in-frame clones and misses some; the assay was immunoSEQ multiplex PCR. The repertoire includes 150,000 to 180,000 clones, 86% of them detected once, and approximately 5.1% sits in the top ten. Sequenced here: peripheral blood, sampled on day 0 of MenACWY control vaccination. These TCRs come from an adult in good health.

This CDR3 reads CASSLAGGRTNEKLFF. In DNA form, the CDR3 reads TGTGCCAGCAGTTTAGCAGGGGGCCGAACTAATGAAAAACTGTTTTTT. This chain uses TRBV27 with TRBJ1-4, with 8 bases aligning to TRBD1. The trim removed 2 bases at V and 1 base at J, leaving 3 bases unmatched. Germline V CDR1 and CDR2: MNHEY, SMNVEV (reference sequence). The CDR3 is made up of 16 amino acids.

V gene TRBV5-6 combines with J gene TRBJ1-5, with D unresolved. Trimming took 4 bases from V and 7 from J, leaving 12 bases between them. This CDR3 spans 13 amino acids. Per germline, CDR1 SGHDT and CDR2 YYEEEE. CDR3 protein: CASSLGEGQPQHF. CDR3 sequence (DNA): TGTGCCAGCAGCCTCGGGGAAGGGCAGCCCCAGCATTTT.

This clone was detected only once. The chain joins TRBV29-1 to TRBJ2-7, with TRBD1 matching over 10 bases. Germline V lookup: CDR1 SQVTM, CDR2 ANQGSEA. This CDR3 is built from 14 residues. Trimming at V came to 5 bases and at J to 6 bases, leaving 10 bases not matched to a gene. The CDR3 is CSVYLGDRGSEQYF. As DNA, the CDR3 is TGCAGCGTTTATCTAGGGGACAGGGGAAGCGAGCAGTACTTC.

V is TRBV19 and J is TRBJ1-2; no reliable D call. CDR1 LNHDA and CDR2 SQIVND come from the germline V gene (reference sequence). The CDR3 length is 13 residues. Between the trimmed V and J ends, which lost 0 bases and 4 bases, there was a span of 6 bases. CDR3 sequence (DNA): TGTGCCAGTAGTATAGATCGCGGCTATGGCTACACCTTC. The encoded protein is CASSIDRGYGYTF.

The J gene is TRBJ2-7, the V gene TRBV5-1; D remains unclear. The ends were cut back, 1 base at V and 2 bases at J, with 4 bases in the middle. CDR1 SGHRS and CDR2 YFSETQ come from the germline V gene. This CDR3 spans 12 amino acids. CDR3 DNA sequence: TGCGCCAGCAGCTTGTCCGCCTACGAGCAGTACTTC. Its translation: CASSLSAYEQYF.

As concerns this clone: Other DNA sequences in the sample encode the same CDR3. The V and J genes are TRBV5-1 and TRBJ2-5; 11 nucleotides line up with TRBD1. J gave up 4 bases and V 2 bases, and 4 bases lay outside the gene matches. CDR3 length: 15 residues. The V gene's germline CDR1 is SGHRS and CDR2 YFSETQ. The CDR3 region has the DNA TGCGCCAGCAGCTTAGGACAGGGGGCCGGAGAGACCCAGTACTTC. Encoded protein: CASSLGQGAGETQYF.

This clone was detected once. This chain connects TRBV5-1 to TRBJ2-5, with 9 bases fitting TRBD1. The CDR3 consists of 16 residues. CDR1 and CDR2 from the germline V gene are SGHRS and YFSETQ. V was clipped by 0 bases and J by 3 bases; unmatched bases: 6. CDR3 in amino acids: CASSLATGGVKETQYF. The CDR3 coding sequence is TGCGCCAGCAGCTTGGCCACAGGGGGCGTAAAAGAGACCCAGTACTTC.

The J gene is TRBJ1-1, the V gene TRBV7-9; 7 nucleotides align to TRBD1. The CDR3 contains 15 residues. After removal of 4 bases from V and 0 bases from J, the junction contained 5 bases not matched to a gene. Germline V gene data show CDR1 as SEHNR and CDR2 as FQNEAQ (reference sequence). The CDR3 sequence: CASSSLTGLNTEAFF. The DNA of the CDR3 is TGTGCCAGCAGCTCCCTGACAGGGCTGAACACTGAAGCTTTCTTT.

This rearrangement joins TRBV10-3 to TRBJ1-1, with D possibly TRBD1 on 6 matching bases. CDR3 length: 18 amino acids. Germline loops: CDR1 ENHRY, CDR2 SYGVKD. The V end lost 2 bases, the J end lost 12 bases, and 31 bases lay between the germline ends. Written as DNA, the CDR3 is TGTGCCATCAGTGAGCCGGATCGGCAGCGGCTTGGGACATCCGTCTCTTTCTTT. As protein: CAISEPDRQRLGTSVSFF.

This rearrangement joins TRBV7-2 to TRBJ1-1; no firm D call. This CDR3 contains 14 residues. CDR1 and CDR2 (germline): SGHTA, FQGNSA. V was cut by 1 base and J by 3 bases, with 9 bases left in between. Here the CDR3 reads CASSLVRSHTEAFF. CDR3 sequence (DNA): TGTGCCAGCAGCTTAGTACGGTCTCACACTGAAGCTTTCTTT.

The chain carries TRBV30 and TRBJ2-2, with 7 bases that match TRBD1. In germline, CDR1 is GTSNPN, CDR2 SVGIG (reference sequence). V shed 5 bases and J 4 bases; nucleotides not matched to a gene: 7. The CDR3 is 14 amino acids. The CDR3 loop is CAWEQGKSTGELFF. CDR3 nucleotides: TGTGCCTGGGAACAGGGGAAATCCACCGGGGAGCTGTTTTTT.

The chain combines TRBV11-3 with TRBJ1-2; weak D call: TRBD1 (5 bases). In germline, CDR1 is SGHNT, CDR2 YENEEA. Trimming removed 5 bases at V and 3 bases at J, with 13 bases between. The CDR3 is 14 residues long. In DNA, the CDR3 is TGTGCCAGCAGCCCCGACAGTACCCACTATGGCTACACCTTC. It yields the protein CASSPDSTHYGYTF.

The chain is built from TRBV19 and TRBJ1-2; no firm D call. This CDR3 has 14 amino acids. Germline V gene lookup returns CDR1 LNHDA and CDR2 SQIVND (reference sequence). V was clipped by 7 bases and J by 2 bases, with 14 bases between them. The CDR3 spells CASTFGPRNYGYTF. CDR3 DNA sequence: TGTGCCAGTACTTTTGGACCGAGAAACTATGGCTACACCTTC.

CDR3 nucleotides: TGCGCCAGCAGCTTGGTGGCAGCTAGCACAGATACGCAGTATTTT. It is translated as CASSLVAASTDTQYF. The chain is built from TRBV5-1 and TRBJ2-3; D gene uncertain. The germline V and J ends were trimmed by 0 bases and 0 bases, with 8 bases remaining between them. Germline CDR1 and CDR2: SGHRS and YFSETQ. CDR3 length: 15 residues.

V gene TRBV12-3 or TRBV12-4 combines with J gene TRBJ1-2; no clear D. This CDR3 region has 13 residues. Trimming removed 3 bases at V and 5 bases at J, with 10 bases between. In nucleotides, the CDR3 is TGTGCCAGCAGTTTTCGAGGTGATTATGGCTACACCTTC. Translating it yields CASSFRGDYGYTF.

This chain connects TRBV12-5 to TRBJ2-1; 8 bases agree with TRBD1. Losses at the gene ends were 5 bases for V and 10 bases for J; bases not matched to a gene: 4. Germline V gives CDR1 LGHNT, CDR2 FRNRAP. This CDR3 spans 12 amino acids. Here the CDR3 DNA reads TGTGCTAGTGGTCCAGGGACAGGCGAGCAGTTCTTC. It encodes CASGPGTGEQFF.

The chain links TRBV5-1 to TRBJ2-7; D unclear. The CDR3 is made up of 13 amino acids. Germline V lookup: CDR1 SGHRS, CDR2 YFSETQ. Trimming shortened V by 4 bases and J by 7 bases, and 15 bases separated the two germline ends. CDR3 coding DNA: TGCGCCAGCAGCGCACTCATCGATTCAGAGCAGTACTTC. Translation: CASSALIDSEQYF.

The chain recombines TRBV6-5 with TRBJ2-1; 12 positions match TRBD2. V lost 7 bases and J lost 8; bases outside the gene matches: 6. CDR1 and CDR2 (germline): MNHEY, SVGAGI. This CDR3 contains 14 residues. CDR3 region: CASTTGLAGYEQFF. DNA for the CDR3: TGTGCCAGCACCACTGGACTAGCGGGATATGAGCAGTTCTTC.

This clone came up once. The chain links TRBV6-1 to TRBJ1-5; weak D call: TRBD1 (6 bases). Between the trimmed V and J ends, which lost 3 bases and 3 bases, there was a span of 9 bases. The CDR3 consists of 14 residues. The germline V gene encodes CDR1 MNHNS and CDR2 SASEGT. The CDR3 loop reads CASSDQGLNQPQHF. CDR3 DNA: TGTGCCAGCAGTGATCAGGGGCTCAATCAGCCCCAGCATTTT.

V gene TRBV21-1 combines with J gene TRBJ2-7; the D segment call TRBD1 is taken from the table without a DNA check. TRBV21-1 is noted as a pseudogene. The CDR3 runs to 16 residues. CDR3 nucleotide sequence: TGTGCCAGCAGCAAAGAAAGCGGGACAGGGGACCACGAGCAGTACTTC. It yields the protein CASSKESGTGDHEQYF.

This clone was found a few times. The chain uses TRBV9 and TRBJ1-1, with no clear D. Trimming stripped 0 bases from V and 6 bases from J, with 9 bases between. Germline values: CDR1 SGDLS, CDR2 YYNGEE. The CDR3 extends over 13 amino acids. The CDR3 region is CASSVEIRSEAFF. CDR3 in DNA: TGTGCCAGCAGCGTAGAGATTCGGTCTGAAGCTTTCTTT.

V gene TRBV6-5 combines with J gene TRBJ1-3, with D hard to call. V lost 6 bases to trimming and J lost 5 bases, with 17 bases between them. This CDR3 has 15 residues. Germline-derived CDR1 and CDR2 are MNHEY and SVGAGI. The CDR3, as DNA: TGTGCCAGCAGCGACCCTAGAAGTGAGCGAAACACCATATATTTT. It is translated as CASSDPRSERNTIYF.

The rearrangement links TRBV7-2 to TRBJ1-3, with D perhaps TRBD1 (5 bases). Per germline, CDR1 SGHTA and CDR2 FQGNSA. There are 12 residues in the CDR3. V lost 5 bases to trimming and J lost 8 bases, with 10 bases between them. The CDR3 loop is CASSMQGYTIYF. The CDR3 DNA reads as TGTGCCAGCAGCATGCAGGGTTACACCATATATTTT.

The J gene is TRBJ2-1, the V gene TRBV18, with a weak D call TRBD2 (6 bases). Germline CDR1 reads KGHSH; CDR2 reads LQKENI. Trimming removed 6 bases from V and 6 bases from J, with 18 bases in between. CDR3 length: 15 amino acids. The CDR3 coding sequence is TGTGCCAGCTCTATCTCTATGGGAGGTCTCAATGAGCAGTTCTTC. Its protein product is CASSISMGGLNEQFF.